The 2 T cell receptor beta chains below all came from one sample that was sequenced in a study of graft-versus-host responses after intestinal transplantation. No antigen has been identified for these receptors. Sequencing was performed with immunoSEQ multiplex PCR; in TCRdb, only in-frame clones are kept and a portion is missing. The repertoire consists of some 70,000 clones, with 87% occurring once and the leading ten covering around 7.8%. Sequenced material: unstimulated CD8+ T cells sorted from spleen or lymph node cells, taken before transplant. These receptors all come from a human donor who was the organ donor for an intestinal transplant.

The chain employs TRBV27 and TRBJ1-4; 9 bases line up with TRBD1. J was trimmed by 6 bases and V by 0 bases; bases with no gene match: 2. CDR1 and CDR2 from the germline V gene are MNHEY and SMNVEV (reference sequence). The CDR3 spans 15 residues. The chain's CDR3 is CASSLSWTGDEKLFF. The CDR3 nucleotides are TGTGCCAGCAGTTTATCGTGGACAGGGGATGAAAAACTGTTTTTT.

The rearrangement uses TRBV4-1 and TRBJ1-1; a weak D match, TRBD1 (5 bases). Deletions cut 0 bases from V and 11 bases from J, with 19 bases between. Germline values: CDR1 MGHRA, CDR2 YSYEKL. This CDR3 contains 15 residues. CDR3 sequence (DNA): TGCGCCAGCAGCCAAGACCGACAGTCTTTCCTCGGGGCTTTCTTT. Translating it yields CASSQDRQSFLGAFF.